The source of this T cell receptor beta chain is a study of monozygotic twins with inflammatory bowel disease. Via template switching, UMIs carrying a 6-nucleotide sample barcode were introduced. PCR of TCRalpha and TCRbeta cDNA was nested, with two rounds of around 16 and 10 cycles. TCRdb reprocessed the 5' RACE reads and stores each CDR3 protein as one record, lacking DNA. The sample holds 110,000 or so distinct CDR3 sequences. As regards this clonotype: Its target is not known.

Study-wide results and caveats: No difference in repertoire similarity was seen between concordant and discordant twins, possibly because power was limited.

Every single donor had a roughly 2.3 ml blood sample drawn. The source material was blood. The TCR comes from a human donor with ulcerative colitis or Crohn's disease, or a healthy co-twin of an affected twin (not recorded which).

CDR3 protein: CASIPDSFAGELFF. The gene calls are TRBV2 and TRBJ2-2; TCRdb names TRBD2, which stays unverified in the absence of DNA. This CDR3 region has 14 residues. Germline V gives CDR1 SNHLY, CDR2 FYNNEI.